This TCR beta chain is from a study of cytomegalovirus exposure and HLA in healthy donors. Study information: Falling in the Caucasian-associated ancestry cluster were roughly 80% of approximately 400 genotyped donors. Overall study findings and caveats: Prior analysis indicated that the majority of TCR beta V segments exhibited productivity approximately 90% or approximately 30% of the time.

60 Vbeta and 13 Jbeta primers were used in PCR. Produced via immunoSEQ multiplex PCR; TCRdb's table is partial and in-frame only. The sample records around 150,000 clones, roughly 80% being singletons. With respect to this clone: What it binds is not known.

The CDR3 covers 16 residues. The germline gives CDR1 MGHRA, CDR2 YSYEKL. Trimming removed 4 bases at V and 3 bases at J, with 16 bases between. This chain uses TRBV4-1 with TRBJ2-1; tentative D call: TRBD2 (5 bases). Source material: PBMCs. The sequence was collected from a girl aged 2 to 9 in good health and CMV-seropositive. Written as DNA, the CDR3 is TGCGCCAGCAGCCCGGTCGGACTTGGAGACTACAATGAGCAGTTCTTC. Translation gives CASSPVGLGDYNEQFF.